The 6 T cell receptor beta chains given below trace back to one sample, sequenced in a study of cytomegalovirus exposure and HLA in healthy donors. Amplification used 60 Vbeta primers and 13 Jbeta primers. Repertoires were generated with immunoSEQ multiplex PCR, while TCRdb's copy carries only in-frame clones and drops some. The sample yields under 200,000 clones, roughly 80% seen once. The sample was PBMCs. These receptors were obtained from a male donor in good health and CMV-seropositive.

The chain uses TRBV29-1 and TRBJ1-2; no reliable D call. The V end was cut by 4 bases, the J end by 9 bases, with 15 bases between. The CDR3 spans 12 residues. Per germline, CDR1 SQVTM and CDR2 ANQGSEA. CDR3 amino acids: CSVVASFGSYTF. CDR3 nucleotides: TGCAGCGTTGTAGCGTCGTTTGGGAGCTACACCTTC.

The CDR3 region is CASRGGLSYEQYF. In DNA, the CDR3 is TGTGCCAGCAGAGGAGGGCTATCCTACGAGCAGTACTTC. The gene calls are TRBV13 and TRBJ2-7; TRBD2 is a possible D gene (6 bases). Germline assignment: CDR1 PRHDT and CDR2 FYEKMQ (reference sequence). This CDR3 has 13 amino acids. V shed 6 bases and J shed 1 base, with 10 bases lying between them.

A word on this clone: A read error may explain this, as a much larger clone is one base away. The V gene is TRBV25-1, the J gene TRBJ2-1, with 14 bases matching TRBD2. The germline CDR1 and CDR2 sequences are MGHDK and SYGVNS. V lost 3 bases, J lost 0 bases, and 1 base stayed unmatched. The CDR3 has 17 amino acids. The CDR3 bases are TGTGCCAGCAGTGACGGGACTAGCGGGAGCTCCTACAATGAGCAGTTCTTC. Translating it yields CASSDGTSGSSYNEQFF.

The gene calls are TRBV9 and TRBJ2-7; 11 bases agree with TRBD2. Germline CDR1 reads SGDLS; CDR2 reads YYNGEE. The CDR3 sequence is 16 residues long. Germline trimming cut 0 bases from V and 2 bases from J; bases unmatched to any gene: 4. Here the CDR3 reads CASSVGGTSGTYEQYF. In nucleotides, the CDR3 is TGTGCCAGCAGCGTAGGAGGGACTAGCGGTACCTACGAGCAGTACTTC. The full variable domain, rest sourced from reference TRBV9 and TRBJ2-7, is DSGVTQTPKHLITATGQRVTLRCSPRSGDLSVYWYQQSLDQGLQFLIQYYNGEERAKGNILERFSAQQFPDLHSELNLSSLELGDSALYFCASSVGGTSGTYEQYFGPGTRLTVT.

The V gene is TRBV6-6, the J gene TRBJ2-5; 8 bases align to TRBD2. The J call is uncertain, as TRBJ2-7 better fits the DNA end. This CDR3 is built from 15 residues. Per germline, CDR1 MNHNY and CDR2 SVGAGI (reference sequence). Written as DNA, the CDR3 is TGTGCCAGCAGTTATCCTAGCGGGCGAACCTACGAGCAGTACTTC. Amino acid sequence: CASSYPSGRTYEQYF.

The chain carries TRBV7-8 and TRBJ2-1, with no clear D. V was trimmed by 8 bases and J by 8 bases, leaving 4 bases between them. The CDR3 sequence is 9 residues long. Germline V gives CDR1 SGHVS, CDR2 FQNEAQ. CDR3 sequence (DNA): TGTGCCAGCGGGCATGAGCAGTTCTTC. This translates into CASGHEQFF.